This paragraph covers one TCR beta chain sequence. This sample was taken from a study of blood T cell repertoires in COVID-19. The wider study: COVID-19 samples from acute and convalescent phases originated in the United States, Italy and Spain. PBMCs, B-cell-depleted T cells, or T cells provided the cDNA or gDNA that made up the material.

The CDR3 has 16 amino acids. Looked up from germline, CDR1 is PRHDT and CDR2 is FYEKMQ (reference sequence). Trimming took off 0 bases at V and 7 bases at J, with 18 bases between the two ends. In the authors' methods: Amplifying reference gene primers gave estimates of nucleated cell counts. Repertoires were generated with immunoSEQ multiplex PCR, while TCRdb's copy carries only in-frame clones and drops some. That table supplies the V and J calls and clone size; D and trimming were determined from the DNA. The data contain 210,000 or so clones, 65% to 90% of them seen just once; the ten biggest clones take up approximately 5.4%.

The genes are TRBV13 and TRBJ1-1; TRBD1 is a possible D gene (6 bases). Source material: peripheral blood. The receptor was isolated from a human donor in a cohort sampled during active COVID-19. This CDR3 is CASSLGPAGGRGEAFF. In DNA form, the CDR3 reads TGTGCCAGCAGCTTAGGCCCGGCTGGGGGCAGAGGTGAAGCTTTCTTT. The whole variable domain, filled in from reference TRBV13 and TRBJ1-1, reads AAGVIQSPRHLIKEKRETATLKCYPIPRHDTVYWYQQGPGQDPQFLISFYEKMQSDKGSIPDRFSAQQFSDYHSELNMSSLELGDSALYFCASSLGPAGGRGEAFFGQGTRLTVV.